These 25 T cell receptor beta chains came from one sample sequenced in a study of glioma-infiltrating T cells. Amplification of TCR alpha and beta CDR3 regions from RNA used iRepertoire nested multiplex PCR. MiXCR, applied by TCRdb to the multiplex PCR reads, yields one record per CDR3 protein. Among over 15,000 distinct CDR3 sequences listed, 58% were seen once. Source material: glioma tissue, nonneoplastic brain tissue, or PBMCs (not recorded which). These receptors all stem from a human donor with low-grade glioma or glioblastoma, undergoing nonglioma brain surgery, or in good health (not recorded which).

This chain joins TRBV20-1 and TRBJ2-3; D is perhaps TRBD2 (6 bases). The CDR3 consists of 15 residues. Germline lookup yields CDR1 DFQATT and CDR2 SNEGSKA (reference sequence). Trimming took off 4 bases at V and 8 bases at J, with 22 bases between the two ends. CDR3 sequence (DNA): TGCAGTGCTATGGATCCGGGCCCGACGGAGGGTACGCAGTATTTT. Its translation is CSAMDPGPTEGTQYF.

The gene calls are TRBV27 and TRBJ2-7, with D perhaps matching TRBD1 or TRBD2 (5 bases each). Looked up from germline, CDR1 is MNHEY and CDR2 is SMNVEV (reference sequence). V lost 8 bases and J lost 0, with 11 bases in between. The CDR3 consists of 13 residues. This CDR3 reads CASLGGGSYEQYF. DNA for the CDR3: TGTGCCAGCCTTGGTGGGGGCTCCTACGAGCAGTACTTC.

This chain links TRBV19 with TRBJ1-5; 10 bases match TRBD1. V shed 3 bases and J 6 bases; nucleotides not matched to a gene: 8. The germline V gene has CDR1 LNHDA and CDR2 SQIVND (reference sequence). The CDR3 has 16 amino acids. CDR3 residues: CASSIPDRGLSQPQHF. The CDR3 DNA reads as TGTGCCAGTAGTATCCCCGACAGGGGGCTTAGTCAGCCCCAGCATTTT. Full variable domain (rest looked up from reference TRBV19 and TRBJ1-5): DGGITQSPKYLFRKEGQNVTLSCEQNLNHDAMYWYRQDPGQGLRLIYYSQIVNDFQKGDIAEGYSVSREKKESFPLTVTSAQKNPTAFYLCASSIPDRGLSQPQHFGDGTRLSIL.

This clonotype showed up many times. The CDR3 is CASSLASNQPQHF. The CDR3 DNA sequence: TGTGCCAGCAGCTTAGCAAGCAATCAGCCCCAGCATTTT. J is TRBJ1-5 and V is TRBV5-5; D is unresolved. V lost 2 bases and J 1 base, leaving 4 bases between the germline ends. This CDR3 region has 13 residues. CDR1 is SGHKS and CDR2 is YYEKEE in the germline V gene (reference sequence). Full variable domain (missing parts from reference TRBV5-5 and TRBJ1-5): DAGVTQSPTHLIKTRGQQVTLRCSPISGHKSVSWYQQVLGQGPQFIFQYYEKEERGRGNFPDRFSARQFPNYSSELNVNALLLGDSALYLCASSLASNQPQHFGDGTRLSIL.

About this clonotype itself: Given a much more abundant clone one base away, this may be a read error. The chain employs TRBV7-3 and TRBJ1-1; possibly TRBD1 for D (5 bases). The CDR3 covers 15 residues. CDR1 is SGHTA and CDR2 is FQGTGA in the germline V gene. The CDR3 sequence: CASSLTRGMNTEALF. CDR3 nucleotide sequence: TGTGCCAGCAGCTTAACCCGGGGGATGAACACTGAAGCTCTCTTT.

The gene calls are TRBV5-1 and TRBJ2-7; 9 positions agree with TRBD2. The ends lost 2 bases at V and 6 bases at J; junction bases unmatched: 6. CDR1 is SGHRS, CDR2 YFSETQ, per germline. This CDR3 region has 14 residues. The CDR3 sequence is CASSLAGGSSEQYF. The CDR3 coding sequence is TGCGCCAGCAGCTTAGCGGGAGGATCGTCCGAGCAGTACTTC.

DNA of the CDR3: TGTGCCAGCAGCCAAGATATGGGTACGCAGTATTTT. As protein: CASSQDMGTQYF. The V gene is TRBV4-2, the J gene TRBJ2-3; D gene uncertain. Germline assignment: CDR1 LGHNA and CDR2 YNFKEQ. V shed 0 bases and J shed 8 bases, with 6 bases lying between them. This CDR3 has 12 residues.

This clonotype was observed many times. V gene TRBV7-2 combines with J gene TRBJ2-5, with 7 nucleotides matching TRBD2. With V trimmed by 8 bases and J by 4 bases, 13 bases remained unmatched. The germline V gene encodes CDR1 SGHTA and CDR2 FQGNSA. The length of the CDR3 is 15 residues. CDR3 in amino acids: CASVRSGPSGETQYF. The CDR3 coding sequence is TGTGCCAGCGTCCGTAGCGGGCCATCGGGAGAGACCCAGTACTTC.

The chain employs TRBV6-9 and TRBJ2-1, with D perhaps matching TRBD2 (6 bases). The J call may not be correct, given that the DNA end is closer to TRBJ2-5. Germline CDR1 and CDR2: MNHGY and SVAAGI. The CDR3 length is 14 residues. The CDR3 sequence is CASSYRAGRETQYF. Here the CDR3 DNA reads TGTGCCAGCAGTTACCGCGCAGGGAGGGAGACCCAGTACTTC.

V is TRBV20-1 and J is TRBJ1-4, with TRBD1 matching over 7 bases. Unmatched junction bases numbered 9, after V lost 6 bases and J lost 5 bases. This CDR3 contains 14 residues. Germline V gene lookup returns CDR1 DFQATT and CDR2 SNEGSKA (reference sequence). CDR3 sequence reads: CSAPGGGWNEKLFF. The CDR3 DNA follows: TGCAGTGCCCCAGGGGGTGGCTGGAATGAAAAACTGTTTTTT.

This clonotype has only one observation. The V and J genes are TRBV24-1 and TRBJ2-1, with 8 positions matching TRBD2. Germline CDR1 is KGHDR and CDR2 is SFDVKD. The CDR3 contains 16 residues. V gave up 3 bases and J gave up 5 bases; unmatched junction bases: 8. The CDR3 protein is CATSDTTSGIHNEQFF. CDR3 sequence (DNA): TGTGCCACCAGTGATACTACTAGCGGCATACACAATGAGCAGTTCTTC.

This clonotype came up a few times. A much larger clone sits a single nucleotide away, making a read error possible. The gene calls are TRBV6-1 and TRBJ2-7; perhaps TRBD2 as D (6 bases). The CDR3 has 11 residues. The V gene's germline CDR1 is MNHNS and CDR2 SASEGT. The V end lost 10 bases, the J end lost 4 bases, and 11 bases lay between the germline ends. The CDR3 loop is CATSGGYEQYF. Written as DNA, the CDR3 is TGTGCCACGAGTGGGGGGTACGAGCAGTACTTC.

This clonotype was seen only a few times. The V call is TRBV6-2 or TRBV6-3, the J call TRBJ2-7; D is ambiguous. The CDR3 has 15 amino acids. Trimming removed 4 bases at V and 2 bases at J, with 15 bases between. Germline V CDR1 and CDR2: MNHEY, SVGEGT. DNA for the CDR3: TGTGCCAGCAGTTCCTGGACCCAAGGGACCTACGAGCAGTACTTC. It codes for CASSSWTQGTYEQYF.

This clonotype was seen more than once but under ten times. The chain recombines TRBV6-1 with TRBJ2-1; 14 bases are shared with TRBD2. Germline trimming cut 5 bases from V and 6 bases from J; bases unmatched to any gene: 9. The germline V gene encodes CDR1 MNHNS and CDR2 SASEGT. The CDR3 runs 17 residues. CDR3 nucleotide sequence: TGTGCCAGCAGTAAGGGACTAGCGGGAGACGCAGGCAATGAGCAGTTCTTC. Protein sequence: CASSKGLAGDAGNEQFF.

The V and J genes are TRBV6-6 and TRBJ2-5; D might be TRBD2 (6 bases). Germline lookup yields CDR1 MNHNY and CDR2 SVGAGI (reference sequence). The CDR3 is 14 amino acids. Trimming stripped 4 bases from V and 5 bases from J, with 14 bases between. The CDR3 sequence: CASSSTSKRETQYF. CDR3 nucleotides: TGTGCCAGCAGTTCCACTAGCAAGCGGGAGACCCAGTACTTC.

The CDR3 sequence is CASSQQGPEAFF. The CDR3 coding sequence is TGTGCCAGCAGTCAACAGGGACCGGAAGCTTTCTTT. The chain has TRBV6-1 and TRBJ1-1; D is perhaps TRBD1 (6 bases). Trimming cost V 5 bases and J 8 bases, with 12 bases left between them. This CDR3 region has 12 residues. Germline V gene data show CDR1 as MNHNS and CDR2 as SASEGT.

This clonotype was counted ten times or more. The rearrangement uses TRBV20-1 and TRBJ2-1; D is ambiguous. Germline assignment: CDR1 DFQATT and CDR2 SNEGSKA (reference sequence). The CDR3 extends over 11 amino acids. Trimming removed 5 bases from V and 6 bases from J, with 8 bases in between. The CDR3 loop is CSASWSNEQFF. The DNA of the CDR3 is TGCAGTGCTTCGTGGTCCAATGAGCAGTTCTTC.

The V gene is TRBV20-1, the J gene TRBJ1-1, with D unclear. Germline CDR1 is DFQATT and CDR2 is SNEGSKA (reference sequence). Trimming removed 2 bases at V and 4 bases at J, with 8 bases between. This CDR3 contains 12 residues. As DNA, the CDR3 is TGCAGTGCTAGACAGTCGAGCACTGAAGCTTTCTTT. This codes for CSARQSSTEAFF.

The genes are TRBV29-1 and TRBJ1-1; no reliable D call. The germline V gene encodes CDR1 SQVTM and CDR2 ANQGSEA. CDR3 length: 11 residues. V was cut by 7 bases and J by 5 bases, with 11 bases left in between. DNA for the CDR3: TGCAGCGCGGCCGCCGGGACTGAAGCTTTCTTT. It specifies CSAAAGTEAFF.

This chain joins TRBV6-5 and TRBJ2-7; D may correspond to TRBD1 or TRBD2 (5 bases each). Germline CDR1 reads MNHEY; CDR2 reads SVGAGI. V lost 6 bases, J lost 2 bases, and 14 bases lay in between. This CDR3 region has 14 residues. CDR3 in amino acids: CASSLDGGAYEQYF. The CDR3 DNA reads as TGTGCCAGCAGCCTGGATGGGGGAGCCTACGAGCAGTACTTC.

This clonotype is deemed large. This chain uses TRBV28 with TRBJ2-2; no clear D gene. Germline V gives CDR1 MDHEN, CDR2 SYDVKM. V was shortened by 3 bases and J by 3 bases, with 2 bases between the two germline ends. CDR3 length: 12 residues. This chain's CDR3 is CASSLDTGELFF. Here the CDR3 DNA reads TGTGCCAGCAGTTTGGACACCGGGGAGCTGTTTTTT.

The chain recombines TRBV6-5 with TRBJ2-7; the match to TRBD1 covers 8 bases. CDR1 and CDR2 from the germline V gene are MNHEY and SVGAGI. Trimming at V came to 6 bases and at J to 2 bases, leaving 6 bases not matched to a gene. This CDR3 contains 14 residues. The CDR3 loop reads CASSRGQGAYEQYF. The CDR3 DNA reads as TGTGCCAGCAGCCGCGGACAGGGAGCCTACGAGCAGTACTTC.

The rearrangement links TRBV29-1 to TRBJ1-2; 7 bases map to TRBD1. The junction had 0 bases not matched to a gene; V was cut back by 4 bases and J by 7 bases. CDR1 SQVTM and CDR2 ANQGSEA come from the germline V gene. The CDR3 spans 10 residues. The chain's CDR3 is CSVGDSGYTF. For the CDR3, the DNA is TGCAGCGTTGGGGACAGTGGCTACACCTTC.

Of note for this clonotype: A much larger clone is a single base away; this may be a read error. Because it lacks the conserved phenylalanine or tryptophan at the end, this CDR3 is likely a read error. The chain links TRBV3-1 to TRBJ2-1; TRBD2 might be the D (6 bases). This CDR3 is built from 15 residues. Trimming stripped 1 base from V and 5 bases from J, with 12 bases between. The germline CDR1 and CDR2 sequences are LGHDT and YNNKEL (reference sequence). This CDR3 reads CASSQGIGLNNEQFL. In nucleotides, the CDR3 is TGTGCCAGCAGCCAAGGCATCGGACTAAACAATGAGCAGTTCCTC.

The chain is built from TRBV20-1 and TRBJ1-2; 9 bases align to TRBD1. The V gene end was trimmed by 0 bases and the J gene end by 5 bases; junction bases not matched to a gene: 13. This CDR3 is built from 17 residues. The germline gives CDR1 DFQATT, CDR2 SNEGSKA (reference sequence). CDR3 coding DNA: TGCAGTGCTAGAGACTTTCAAGAGACAGGGGGAAGGTATGGCTACACCTTC. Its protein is CSARDFQETGGRYGYTF.